The entry below describes one TCR beta chain. The sample belongs to a study of control samples from healthy donors and cancer patients. Sequencing was performed with immunoSEQ multiplex PCR; in TCRdb, only in-frame clones are kept and a portion is missing. The data contain tens of thousands of clones, roughly 83% of them singletons. V was clipped by 6 bases and J by 7 bases, with 10 bases between them. The CDR3 spans 13 residues. Germline assignment: CDR1 SNHLY and CDR2 FYNNEI. Material: blood. This chain connects TRBV2 to TRBJ1-6; D unresolved. This TCR was sampled from a man between 60 and 75 years old in good health. The CDR3, as DNA: TGTGCCAGCAGGGCGGTTAGGAATTCACCCCTCCACTTT. Translated, it gives CASRAVRNSPLHF. The entire variable domain, with the rest obtained from reference TRBV2 and TRBJ1-6, is as follows: EPEVTQTPSHQVTQMGQEVILRCVPISNHLYFYWYRQILGQKVEFLVSFYNNEISEKSEIFDDQFSVERPDGSNFTLKIRSTKLEDSAMYFCASRAVRNSPLHFGNGTRLTVT.